The present T cell receptor beta chain was sequenced within a study of blood T cells in healthy people across ages. Broader study findings: TCR beta diversity, measured per million T cells, fell in a roughly linear way with age. Considered underestimates were the diversity estimates obtained from one million T cells. Unsorted PBMCs ruled out conclusive naive versus antigen-experienced comparison.

Combining a sample-barcoded 5' primer with a J-beta primer mix, a second PCR ran for 7 to 11 cycles. Every cDNA was tagged by a template-switch adaptor with 12 random nucleotides. TCRdb reanalysed the 5' RACE reads using MiXCR and keeps one entry per CDR3 protein. This sample has fewer than 2,000,000 distinct CDR3 sequences, with approximately 40% found just once. To note about this clonotype: The antigen is not known.

Sequenced sample: blood. This clonotype was obtained from a human donor in good health.

CDR3 in amino acids: CASSHGYVEVNTEAFF. The CDR3 DNA is TGCGCCAGCAGCCACGGATACGTGGAGGTGAACACTGAAGCTTTCTTT. V gene TRBV4-3 combines with J gene TRBJ1-1; no clear D. The CDR3 is 16 amino acids. Germline V lookup: CDR1 LGHNA, CDR2 YSLEER. V was clipped by 3 bases and J by 0 bases, with 14 bases between them.